This T cell receptor (beta chain) was found in a study of T cell responses to AZD1222 COVID-19 vaccine. Findings and caveats of the study: Spike-specific TCR breadth and depth were elevated following two AZD1222 doses. Spike as a whole was targeted by vaccine-associated CD4 TCRs, dominant at 160-218 and 743-854. White British ancestry dominated among donors, who included more females, and clonal diversity was possibly underestimated.

Second-dose timings of about 4 or about 12 weeks were pooled. This table comes from immunoSEQ multiplex PCR, and its TCRdb copy is limited to in-frame clones, with some not included. There are approximately 100,000 clones in the sample; about 85% occur only once, and roughly 4.7% lies in the top ten. Concerning this clone: The target antigen is unknown.

Trimming stripped 1 base from V and 10 bases from J, with 17 bases between. The CDR3 spans 15 residues. The V gene's germline CDR1 is LGHNA and CDR2 YNFKEQ. The V and J genes are TRBV4-2 and TRBJ1-5; unclear D gene. The clonotype originates from an adult who received the AZD1222 COVID-19 vaccine. Sequences were derived from peripheral blood, sampled 28 days after the second AZD1222 dose. The CDR3 here is CASSQGGVGWEPQHF. CDR3 nucleotide sequence: TGTGCCAGCAGCCAAGGAGGTGTAGGTTGGGAACCCCAGCATTTT.